A selection of T cell receptor beta chains follows, all from one sample in a study of tumor-infiltrating lymphocytes in primary liver carcinoma. TCRdb redid the calling of the multiplex PCR reads with MiXCR, one entry per CDR3 protein. The table includes some 190,000 distinct CDR3 sequences, approximately 80% detected once. Sequencing was done on a sample of tumor tissue from primary liver carcinoma. The receptors come from a middle-aged man with primary liver carcinoma and hepatitis B virus infection. Each CDR3 is given with its conserved first and last residue. D genes are given only for firm matches. Clone size is shown for a subset of rows, as once, few, many or a class of expanded clone.

CDR3 DNA	CDR3 protein	clone size	CDR3 length	V gene	J gene	D gene
TGTACTAGCAGCGGCAGCCCGGCGGGATGGGTAGATACACAGTATTTT	CTSSGSPAGWVDTQYF	NA	16	TRBV11-3	TRBJ2-3	NA
TGCGCCAGCAGCTGGGACTCCCCCGATTATGGCTACACCTTC	CASSWDSPDYGYTF	NA	14	TRBV5-1	TRBJ1-2	NA
TGTGACTGGAACCCCTCTACAGCCACTGAAGCTTCCTTT	CDWNPSTATEASF	NA	13	TRBV30	TRBJ1-1	NA
TGTGTCAGCAGCTTAAAAGGAGAGACCCAGTATTTC	CVSSLKGETQYF	NA	12	TRBV7-9	TRBJ2-5	NA
TGCGTCAGCAGCTTGGAGCCAGGAGGGTACGAGCACTACTTC	CVSSLEPGGYEHYF	NA	14	TRBV5-1	TRBJ2-7	NA
TGTGCCAGCAGTTCGCCGACCGTGAATGAGCAGTTCTTC	CASSSPTVNEQFF	many	13	TRBV28	TRBJ2-1	NA
TGTGCCAGTGGAACAGGGGCTCTAGGGGTCGAGCAGAACTTC	CASGTGALGVEQNF	NA	14	TRBV7-8	TRBJ2-7	TRBD1
TGTGCCAGCAGCTTTCCCGGAACTAGCTGGACCAACAATATTCAGTACTTC	CASSFPGTSWTNNIQYF	NA	17	TRBV11-1	TRBJ2-4	NA
TGTGCAAGCAGCTTAGATTCGGTAGCCTATTCTCGAGTCTACATCTTC	CASSLDSVAYSRVYIF	NA	16	TRBV11-2	TRBJ1-2	NA
TGCGCCAGTAGCTTGGATTCTCCCACCTACGAGAAGTACTTC	CASSLDSPTYEKYF	NA	14	TRBV5-1	TRBJ2-7	NA
TGTGCCAGCCGCAATTGTGTGGAGGAAGATACGCAGTATTTT	CASRNCVEEDTQYF	NA	14	TRBV11-1	TRBJ2-3	NA
TGCAGCGCGGGAAAGACAGATACGCAGTATTTT	CSAGKTDTQYF	medium-sized	11	TRBV29-1	TRBJ2-3	NA
TGTGCCAGCAGTTCCCACAGGGGGGGTCAGTCCCAGCTTTTT	CASSSHRGGQSQLF	NA	14	TRBV6-2/TRBV6-3	TRBJ1-5	TRBD1
TGTGCCATTAAGCCAGGACTAGCGGGAACAGATACGCAGTATTTT	CAIKPGLAGTDTQYF	NA	15	TRBV6-5	TRBJ2-3	TRBD2
TGTGCCGGCGTCGTTGGAAACACCGTATATTTT	CAGVVGNTVYF	NA	11	TRBV6-1	TRBJ1-3	NA
TGTGCCAGCAATGGGGTAGCAGAAGCTTTCTTT	CASNGVAEAFF	once	11	TRBV6-2/TRBV6-3	TRBJ1-1	NA
TGCAAGGTTGAATCCGGGGTCACTGAAGCTTTCTTT	CKVESGVTEAFF	NA	12	TRBV29-1	TRBJ1-1	NA
TGTGCCAGCAGGTCCGTGGGCGTGGGTACCGGGGAGCTGTTTTTT	CASRSVGVGTGELFF	NA	15	TRBV6-1	TRBJ2-2	NA
TGTGCCAGCTGCTTTAGCGGGCCACTCGACAATGAGCAACTCTTC	CASCFSGPLDNEQLF	NA	15	TRBV11-2	TRBJ2-1	TRBD2
TGCGCCAGCTGCGTACTAGTGGGAGTAGATACCTGGGAGCTGTTTTTT	CASCVLVGVDTWELFF	NA	16	TRBV5-1	TRBJ2-2	NA
TGTGCCAGCAGTTACGAGTTGGGCAATGAGCATTTCTTT	CASSYELGNEHFF	NA	13	TRBV6-2/TRBV6-3	TRBJ2-1	NA
TGTGCCTGCACAGACGGTAGCTCTGGGGCCAACGTCCTGACTTTC	CACTDGSSGANVLTF	NA	15	TRBV30	TRBJ2-6	NA
TGTGCCAGCAGCTTAAGCCAAATTGGGACCCAGTACTTC	CASSLSQIGTQYF	NA	13	TRBV7-3	TRBJ2-5	NA
TGTGCCAGCAGGCCCCAGGTGGCGGACTCCTACATTGTGCAGTTCTTC	CASRPQVADSYIVQFF	NA	16	TRBV11-1	TRBJ2-1	NA
TGTGCCAGCGGCGGTACAGGGGCGCCTAACTATGGCTACACCTTC	CASGGTGAPNYGYTF	NA	15	TRBV6-2/TRBV6-3	TRBJ1-2	TRBD1
TGTGCAGGCACTAACCCCCGGGACAGGGCCCAAGAGACCCAGTACTTC	CAGTNPRDRAQETQYF	NA	16	TRBV5-4	TRBJ2-5	TRBD1
TGTGCCAGCAGATTTGGTAACCTTCTAACGGAAGGGCGGGGAGAGACCCAGTACTTC	CASRFGNLLTEGRGETQYF	NA	19	TRBV11-2	TRBJ2-5	NA
TGTGCCACCCGTGAAGGGGATTACGACACCGGGGAGCTGCTTTTT	CATREGDYDTGELLF	once	15	TRBV24-1	TRBJ2-2	NA
TGTGCCATCTCCATCGCCCGAAGGACCGGGGAGCTGTTTTTC	CAISIARRTGELFF	NA	14	TRBV6-6	TRBJ2-2	NA
TGCGCCAGCAGCGTGGACAGTTTGAACACTGAAGCTTTCTTT	CASSVDSLNTEAFF	many	14	TRBV5-1	TRBJ1-1	NA
TGCAGCGTTGAAGCTCGGGGCCTGGACTCCTACGAACAGTACTTC	CSVEARGLDSYEQYF	NA	15	TRBV29-1	TRBJ2-7	NA
TGTGCCAGCAGTTATAGCGCGCCACTCGACAATGAGCAGTTCTTC	CASSYSAPLDNEQFF	NA	15	TRBV11-2	TRBJ2-1	NA
TGTGCCAGCAGGCAGACAGGTCTACCAGATCAGCCCCAGCAATTT	CASRQTGLPDQPQQF	NA	15	TRBV12-3/TRBV12-4	TRBJ1-5	NA
TGTGCAAGCAGTTTAGATTCGGTAGCCAATTCTCGAGGCTACACCTTC	CASSLDSVANSRGYTF	NA	16	TRBV11-2	TRBJ1-2	NA
TGCGCCAACAGCCAATCGAACCAGATCTGCGAGCAATACTTC	CANSQSNQICEQYF	NA	14	TRBV4-1	TRBJ2-7	NA
TGTGCCAGCAGGAAAGGGACAGTCCCAATGAGCACTGAAGCCTTCTTT	CASRKGTVPMSTEAFF	NA	16	TRBV6-1	TRBJ1-1	TRBD1
TGTGCCAGCAGTCCGACGGTGGACCCCGGGGAGCTATTTTTT	CASSPTVDPGELFF	NA	14	TRBV6-1	TRBJ2-2	NA
TGTGCCAGCAGCTTATACCACTCCGCGGGACGGTCCTACAGTGAGCAGTTCTTC	CASSLYHSAGRSYSEQFF	NA	18	TRBV11-1	TRBJ2-1	NA
TGTGCCAATAGCCCAACCCTTTTAGCGGGAGCAGAGACCCAGTACTTC	CANSPTLLAGAETQYF	NA	16	TRBV11-2	TRBJ2-5	TRBD2
TGCAGCGGAAAACAGGGTGGCACTGATACGCAGTATTTT	CSGKQGGTDTQYF	NA	13	TRBV29-1	TRBJ2-3	NA
TGTGCCGGCAGCCAATGGGTAGCGGGAGGGACGGTTGGGACAGATACGCAGTATTTT	CAGSQWVAGGTVGTDTQYF	NA	19	TRBV4-2	TRBJ2-3	TRBD2
TGTGCCAACAGAAAAAAGATGAGGATAGGAGAGGATGAGCAGTTCTTT	CANRKKMRIGEDEQFF	NA	16	TRBV11-1	TRBJ2-1	NA
TGCACCAGCATCACACTAGCGGGAGGTGGAGAGACCCAGTACTTC	CTSITLAGGGETQYF	once	15	TRBV6-6	TRBJ2-5	TRBD2
TGTGCCATCGGTAAAGGGACGGCGATGAACACTGAAGCTTTCTTT	CAIGKGTAMNTEAFF	once	15	TRBV10-3	TRBJ1-1	NA
TGTACCAGCAACTGGACTAGAACAGGGGAGCTGTTTTTT	CTSNWTRTGELFF	NA	13	TRBV6-2/TRBV6-3	TRBJ2-2	TRBD2
TGCGCCGGCAGCTTTTCATCACCAGATACGCAGTATTTT	CAGSFSSPDTQYF	NA	13	TRBV5-1	TRBJ2-3	NA